The clone carrying this T cell receptor beta chain occurred many times. Its antigen is undetermined. The source of the sample is a study of T cell repertoires in cytomegalovirus infection. Whole-study context: Both CMV infection and a matching HLA type were indicated by public TCR beta signatures.

Whole-study results and caveats: The ex vivo response showed dominance by HLA-C-restricted CMV-specific TCR beta clonotypes. Cumulative public TCR beta family frequency identified carriers of CMV plus the relevant HLA.

V lost 1 base, J lost 0 bases, and 19 bases lay in between. Germline values: CDR1 SGHDT, CDR2 YYEEEE. The CDR3 is 19 amino acids. TCRdb called the reads again in MiXCR, with one record for every CDR3 protein. The sample has about 460,000 distinct CDR3 sequences; 10% to 12% are singletons. The source material was PBMCs. The clonotype originates from a human donor in good health (CMV status not recorded). Some clones in this sample may be carry-over from other donors' samples. This chain joins TRBV5-6 and TRBJ1-4; D is uncertain. The CDR3 DNA is TGTGCCAGCAGCTTGTTTCGGAGTAGGCCATCTGCAACTAATGAAAAACTGTTTTTT. This codes for CASSLFRSRPSATNEKLFF.